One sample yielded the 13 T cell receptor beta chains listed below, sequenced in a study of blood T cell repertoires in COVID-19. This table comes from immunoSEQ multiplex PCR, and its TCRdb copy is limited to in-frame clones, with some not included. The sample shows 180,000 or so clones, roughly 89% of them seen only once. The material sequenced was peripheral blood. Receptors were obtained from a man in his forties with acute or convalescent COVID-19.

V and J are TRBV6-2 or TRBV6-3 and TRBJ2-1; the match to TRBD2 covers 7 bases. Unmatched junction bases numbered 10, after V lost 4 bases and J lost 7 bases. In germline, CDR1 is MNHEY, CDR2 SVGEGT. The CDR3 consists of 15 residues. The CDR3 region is CASSWAGLEGNEQFF. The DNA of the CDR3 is TGTGCCAGCAGTTGGGCTGGACTAGAGGGGAATGAGCAGTTCTTC.

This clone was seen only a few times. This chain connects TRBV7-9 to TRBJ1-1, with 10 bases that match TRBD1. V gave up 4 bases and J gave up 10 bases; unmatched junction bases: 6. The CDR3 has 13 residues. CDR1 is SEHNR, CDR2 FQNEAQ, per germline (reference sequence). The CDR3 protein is CASSYGTGESAFF. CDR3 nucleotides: TGTGCCAGCAGCTACGGGACAGGGGAGTCAGCTTTCTTT.

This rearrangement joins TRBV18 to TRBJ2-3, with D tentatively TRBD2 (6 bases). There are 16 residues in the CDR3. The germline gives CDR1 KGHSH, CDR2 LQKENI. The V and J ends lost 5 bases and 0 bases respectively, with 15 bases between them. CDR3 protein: CASSSRDLSSTDTQYF. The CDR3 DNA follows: TGTGCCAGCTCATCGAGGGACTTATCTAGCACAGATACGCAGTATTTT. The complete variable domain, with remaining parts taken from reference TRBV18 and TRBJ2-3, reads NAGVMQNPRHLVRRRGQEARLRCSPMKGHSHVYWYRQLPEEGLKFMVYLQKENIIDESGMPKERFSAEFPKEGPSILRIQQVVRGDSAAYFCASSSRDLSSTDTQYFGPGTRLTVL.

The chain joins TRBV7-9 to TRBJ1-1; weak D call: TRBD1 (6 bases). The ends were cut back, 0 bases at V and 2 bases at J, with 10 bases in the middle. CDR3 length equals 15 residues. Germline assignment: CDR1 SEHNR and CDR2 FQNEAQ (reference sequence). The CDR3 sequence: CASSLAGQLNTEAFF. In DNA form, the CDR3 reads TGTGCCAGCAGCTTAGCTGGACAGCTAAACACTGAAGCTTTCTTT.

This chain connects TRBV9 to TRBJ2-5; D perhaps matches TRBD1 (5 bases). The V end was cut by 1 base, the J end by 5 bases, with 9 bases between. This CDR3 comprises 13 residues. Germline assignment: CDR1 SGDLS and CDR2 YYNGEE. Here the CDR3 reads CASSVRGEETQYF. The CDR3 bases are TGTGCCAGCAGCGTAAGGGGCGAGGAGACCCAGTACTTC.

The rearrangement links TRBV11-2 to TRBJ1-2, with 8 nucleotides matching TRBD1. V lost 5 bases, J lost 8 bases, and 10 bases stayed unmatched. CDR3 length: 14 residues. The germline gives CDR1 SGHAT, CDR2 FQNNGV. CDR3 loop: CASSPPGQVVGYTF. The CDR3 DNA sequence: TGTGCCAGCAGCCCACCGGGACAGGTGGTGGGCTACACCTTC.

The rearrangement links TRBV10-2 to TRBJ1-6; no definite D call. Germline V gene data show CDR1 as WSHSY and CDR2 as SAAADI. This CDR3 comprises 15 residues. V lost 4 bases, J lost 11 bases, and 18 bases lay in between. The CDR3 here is CASSAAGTDRTPLHF. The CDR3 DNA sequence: TGCGCCAGCAGTGCGGCAGGTACTGACCGTACACCCCTCCACTTT.

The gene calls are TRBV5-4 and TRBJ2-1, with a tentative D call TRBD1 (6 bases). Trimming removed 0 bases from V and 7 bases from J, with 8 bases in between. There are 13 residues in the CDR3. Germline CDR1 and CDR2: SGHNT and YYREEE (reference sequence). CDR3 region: CASSLDRANEQFF. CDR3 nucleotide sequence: TGTGCCAGCAGCTTGGACAGGGCAAATGAGCAGTTCTTC.

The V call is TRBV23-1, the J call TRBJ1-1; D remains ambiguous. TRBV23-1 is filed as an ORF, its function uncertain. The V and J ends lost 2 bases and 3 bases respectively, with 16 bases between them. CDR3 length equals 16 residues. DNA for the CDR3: TGCGCCAGCAGTCAACCGATAAGGCCGGGAGACACTGAAGCTTTCTTT. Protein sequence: CASSQPIRPGDTEAFF.

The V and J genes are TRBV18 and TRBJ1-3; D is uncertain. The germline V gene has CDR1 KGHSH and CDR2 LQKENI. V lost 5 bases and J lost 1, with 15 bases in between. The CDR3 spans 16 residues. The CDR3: CASSAEASRSGNTIYF. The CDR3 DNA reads TGTGCCAGCTCAGCGGAAGCTAGTAGGTCTGGAAACACCATATATTTT.

The CDR3, as DNA: TGTGCCTGGGGGACCGGGATAGATCAGCCCCAGCATTTT. It is translated as CAWGTGIDQPQHF. The chain combines TRBV30 with TRBJ1-5, with D maybe TRBD1 (5 bases). CDR3 length: 13 amino acids. The germline CDR1 and CDR2 sequences are GTSNPN and SVGIG (reference sequence). Trimming left V 5 bases short and J 5 bases short, with 13 bases between.

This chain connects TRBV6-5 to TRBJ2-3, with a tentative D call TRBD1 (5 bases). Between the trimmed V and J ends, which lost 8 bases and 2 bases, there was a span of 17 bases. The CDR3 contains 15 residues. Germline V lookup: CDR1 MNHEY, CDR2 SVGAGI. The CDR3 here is CASQGTTGYTDTQYF. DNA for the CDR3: TGTGCCAGCCAGGGAACGACCGGTTACACAGATACGCAGTATTTT.

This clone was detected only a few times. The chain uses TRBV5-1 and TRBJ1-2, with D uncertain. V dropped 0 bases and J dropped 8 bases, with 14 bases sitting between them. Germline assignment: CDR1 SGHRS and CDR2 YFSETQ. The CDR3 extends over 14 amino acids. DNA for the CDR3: TGCGCCAGCAGCTTGGAAGTTCCTACTCAAGGCTACACCTTC. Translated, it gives CASSLEVPTQGYTF.